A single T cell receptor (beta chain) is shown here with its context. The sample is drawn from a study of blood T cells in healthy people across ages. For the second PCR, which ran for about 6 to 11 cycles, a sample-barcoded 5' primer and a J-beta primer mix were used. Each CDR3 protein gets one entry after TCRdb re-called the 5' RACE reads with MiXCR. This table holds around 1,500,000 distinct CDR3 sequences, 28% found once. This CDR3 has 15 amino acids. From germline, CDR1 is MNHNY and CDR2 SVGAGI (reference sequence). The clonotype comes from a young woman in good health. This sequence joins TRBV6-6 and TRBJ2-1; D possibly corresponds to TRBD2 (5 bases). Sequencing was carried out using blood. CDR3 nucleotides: TGTTCTAGCAGTTACATGGATCGGATCCGGGATGAGCAGTTCTTC. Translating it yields CSSSYMDRIRDEQFF.